This T cell receptor (beta chain) appears in the sequencing data of a study of OX40 agonist ivuxolimab in advanced cancers. Background on the study: Dose-escalation patients' cancers were hepatocellular carcinoma, melanoma, renal cell or head and neck cancer. Study conclusions and caveats: Researchers did not determine the expanded peripheral T cells' antigen specificity. At 0.1 to 3.0 mg/kg, clonal expansion of CD4+ and CD8+ blood T cells had occurred by week 6.

This CDR3 has 11 residues. V lost 5 bases and J lost 9, with 8 bases in between. Germline V gene lookup returns CDR1 MNHNS and CDR2 SASEGT. The study sampled blood at baseline, cycle 4 day 1, and cycle 7 day 1. Notes on this clone: The antigen is undetermined.

Sequenced by immunoSEQ multiplex PCR; TCRdb stores in-frame clones only, minus some. The repertoire holds about 130,000 clones, roughly 91% seen once, with over 0.8% in the top ten. The source of this sequence is an adult with an advanced solid tumor such as melanoma, head and neck, liver or kidney cancer. The V call is TRBV6-1, the J call TRBJ2-1; D remains unclear. The sample consisted of CD4+ or CD8+ T cells sorted from blood, taken in a trial of the OX40 agonist ivuxolimab. The CDR3 DNA sequence: TGTGCCAGCAGTCCACTGCGTGAGCAGTTCTTC. It specifies CASSPLREQFF.